These 22 T cell receptor beta chains originate from one sample sequenced in a study of cytomegalovirus exposure and HLA in healthy donors. The PCR employed 60 Vbeta primers together with 13 Jbeta primers. Libraries were prepared by immunoSEQ multiplex PCR; TCRdb keeps only in-frame clonotypes and omits some of them. Of about 160,000 clones listed, about 75% were seen once; the top ten hold approximately 5%. Sequencing was performed on PBMCs. The receptors were sampled from a man between 18 and 29 years old in good health and CMV-seropositive.

This clone was found a few times. The chain links TRBV4-2 to TRBJ2-1; D is perhaps TRBD2 (7 bases). CDR1 LGHNA and CDR2 YNFKEQ come from the germline V gene. V was pared by 0 bases and J by 9 bases, with 12 bases between. This CDR3 contains 14 residues. CDR3 protein: CASSQDIGGGEQFF. Here the CDR3 DNA reads TGTGCCAGCAGCCAAGATATAGGGGGGGGTGAGCAGTTCTTC.

The V and J genes are TRBV10-3 and TRBJ2-7, with 8 positions matching TRBD2. The CDR3 extends over 16 amino acids. The germline V gene encodes CDR1 ENHRY and CDR2 SYGVKD. V lost 3 bases to trimming and J lost 0 bases; unmatched junction nucleotides: 7. The CDR3 loop reads CAISDRAGGSSYEQYV. The CDR3 coding sequence is TGTGCCATCAGTGATAGGGCGGGGGGATCCTCCTACGAGCAGTACGTC.

The chain has TRBV11-3 and TRBJ2-7; TRBD2 might be the D (6 bases). V was cut by 5 bases and J by 1 base, with 15 bases left in between. The germline V gene encodes CDR1 SGHNT and CDR2 YENEEA. The CDR3 has 15 residues. The CDR3 spells CASSPLGLGSYEQYV. The CDR3 DNA follows: TGTGCCAGCAGCCCCCTGGGACTGGGTTCCTACGAGCAGTACGTC.

The chain combines TRBV18 with TRBJ1-1; TRBD1 matches 8 bases. Germline-derived CDR1 and CDR2 are KGHSH and LQKENI. V shed 2 bases and J 5 bases; nucleotides not matched to a gene: 13. The CDR3 spans 17 residues. The CDR3 nucleotides read TGTGCCAGCTCACCAAGGGCAGGGGGCGGGAGAAGAACTGAAGCTTTCTTT. Protein sequence: CASSPRAGGGRRTEAFF.

This clone came up a few times. The rearrangement links TRBV30 to TRBJ1-4, with D tentatively TRBD1 (6 bases). V was trimmed by 0 bases and J by 8 bases, leaving 10 bases between them. The CDR3 contains 13 residues. Germline V gene lookup returns CDR1 GTSNPN and CDR2 SVGIG (reference sequence). CDR3 in amino acids: CAWSVGGGEKLFF. The CDR3 bases are TGTGCCTGGAGTGTAGGGGGAGGGGAAAAACTGTTTTTT.

This clone was counted once. This chain connects TRBV14 to TRBJ1-1; D not resolved. Trimming removed 5 bases from V and 2 bases from J, with 9 bases in between. The CDR3 runs 13 residues. CDR1 SGHDN and CDR2 FVKESK come from the germline V gene. CDR3 residues: CASSSQINTEAFF. CDR3 DNA: TGTGCCAGCAGCAGCCAAATAAACACTGAAGCTTTCTTT.

This chain connects TRBV25-1 to TRBJ2-2, with D uncertain. Per the germline V gene, CDR1 is MGHDK and CDR2 is SYGVNS. V was pared by 4 bases and J by 1 base, with 10 bases between. The CDR3 covers 15 residues. CDR3 DNA: TGTGCCAGCAGTGGGGCCCTCGGGAACACCGGGGAGCTGTTTTTT. It specifies CASSGALGNTGELFF.

The sample holds a few counts of this clone. The gene calls are TRBV5-1 and TRBJ2-3; 9 nucleotides agree with TRBD2. The CDR3 runs 16 residues. The J segment lost 0 bases and the V segment lost 7 bases, leaving 9 bases of the junction unmatched. Germline values: CDR1 SGHRS, CDR2 YFSETQ. Here the CDR3 reads CASHGAGGTSTDTQYF. Here the CDR3 DNA reads TGCGCCAGCCATGGGGCGGGAGGGACCAGCACAGATACGCAGTATTTT.

The chain links TRBV9 to TRBJ2-5; 8 bases align to TRBD1. Trimming took 3 bases from V and 2 from J; bases not matched to a gene: 6. The CDR3 has 15 amino acids. The germline V gene encodes CDR1 SGDLS and CDR2 YYNGEE. The CDR3, as DNA: TGTGCCAGCAGCGCAGGGGGCGCGGGGCAAGAGACCCAGTACTTC. Translated: CASSAGGAGQETQYF.

This clone has only a few counts. The chain recombines TRBV7-8 with TRBJ1-2; TRBD1 might be the D (5 bases). There are 14 residues in the CDR3. V was clipped by 5 bases and J by 5 bases, with 15 bases between them. Per the germline V gene, CDR1 is SGHVS and CDR2 is FQNEAQ. The CDR3 loop reads CASSDQGIGYGYTF. The CDR3 region has the DNA TGTGCCAGCAGCGATCAGGGTATAGGGTATGGCTACACCTTC.

In this sample, this clone turned up a few times. The CDR3 DNA is TGTGCCAGCAGTGAAGGACTAGCCGCCACTGGGCAGTACGTC. Translated, it gives CASSEGLAATGQYV. The J gene is TRBJ2-7, the V gene TRBV6-1; 7 bases align to TRBD2. CDR3 length equals 14 residues. The ends lost 1 base at V and 9 bases at J; junction bases unmatched: 9. Germline-derived CDR1 and CDR2 are MNHNS and SASEGT.

The V gene is TRBV18, the J gene TRBJ2-1, with 7 bases fitting TRBD1. This CDR3 has 15 amino acids. The V segment lost 3 bases and the J segment 2 bases; nucleotides outside the gene matches: 4. CDR1 is KGHSH, CDR2 LQKENI, per germline. CDR3 DNA: TGTGCCAGCTCACCCGGACAGGACACCTACAATGAGCAGTTCTTC. It is translated as CASSPGQDTYNEQFF.

DNA for the CDR3: TGTGCCAGCAGCCGGGACTTGAACACCGGGGAGCTGTTTTTT. Its protein is CASSRDLNTGELFF. This chain connects TRBV9 to TRBJ2-2; maybe TRBD2 (6 bases). Germline-derived CDR1 and CDR2 are SGDLS and YYNGEE. Trimming removed 4 bases at V and 1 base at J, with 8 bases between. The CDR3 spans 14 residues.

This clone appeared a single time. The V and J genes are TRBV25-1 and TRBJ2-2; perhaps TRBD1 as D (6 bases). CDR1 and CDR2 (germline): MGHDK, SYGVNS. The CDR3 is made up of 13 amino acids. The germline V and J ends were trimmed by 4 bases and 6 bases, with 9 bases remaining between them. The CDR3 is CASSATGSGELFF. Written as DNA, the CDR3 is TGTGCCAGCAGTGCCACAGGGTCCGGGGAGCTGTTTTTT. The full variable domain, its missing parts supplied by reference TRBV25-1 and TRBJ2-2, is EADIYQTPRYLVIGTGKKITLECSQTMGHDKMYWYQQDPGMELHLIHYSYGVNSTEKGDLSSESTVSRIRTEHFPLTLESARPSHTSQYLCASSATGSGELFFGEGSRLTVL.

The rearrangement joins TRBV5-8 to TRBJ1-5, with D uncertain. Germline-derived CDR1 and CDR2 are SGHTS and YDEGEE. The CDR3 totals 13 residues. V gave up 6 bases and J gave up 0 bases, with 7 bases separating them. The CDR3 sequence: CASTDYSNQPQHF. In nucleotides, the CDR3 is TGTGCCAGCACCGACTATAGCAATCAGCCCCAGCATTTT. Filled out from reference TRBV5-8 and TRBJ1-5, the complete variable domain reads EAGVTQSPTHLIKTRGQQATLRCSPISGHTSVYWYQQALGLGLQFLLWYDEGEERNRGNFPPRFSGRQFPNYSSELNVNALELEDSALYLCASTDYSNQPQHFGDGTRLSIL.

This chain joins TRBV5-6 and TRBJ1-1; unclear D gene. Germline-derived CDR1 and CDR2 are SGHDT and YYEEEE. V was cut by 6 bases and J by 5 bases, with 11 bases left in between. This CDR3 has 12 amino acids. The CDR3 sequence: CASTGLKTEAFF. The CDR3 DNA follows: TGTGCCAGCACTGGGCTAAAGACTGAAGCTTTCTTT.

This clone has more than one count but fewer than ten. The rearrangement joins TRBV6-1 to TRBJ1-3; perhaps TRBD1 as D (5 bases). Germline V CDR1 and CDR2: MNHNS, SASEGT. CDR3 size: 15 residues. V gave up 5 bases and J gave up 7 bases, with 18 bases separating them. The CDR3 protein is CASSPRGTGGNTIYF. CDR3 sequence (DNA): TGTGCCAGCAGTCCCCGAGGGACGGGGGGGAACACCATATATTTT.

The chain has TRBV6-1 and TRBJ2-1; weak D call: TRBD1 (5 bases). Deletions cut 0 bases from V and 6 bases from J, with 12 bases between. Germline V gene lookup returns CDR1 MNHNS and CDR2 SASEGT. CDR3 size: 15 residues. CDR3 loop: CASSEASRVINEQFF. In DNA, the CDR3 is TGTGCCAGCAGTGAAGCTTCCAGGGTTATCAATGAGCAGTTCTTC.

The chain recombines TRBV11-2 with TRBJ2-5; D is undetermined. V was shortened by 7 bases and J by 10 bases, with 19 bases between the two germline ends. This CDR3 comprises 13 residues. Germline CDR1 reads SGHAT; CDR2 reads FQNNGV. CDR3 region: CASTTKDRLNQYF. The CDR3, as DNA: TGTGCCAGCACCACGAAAGACCGACTTAACCAGTACTTC. Looking up the rest from reference TRBV11-2 and TRBJ2-5 gives the full variable domain: EAGVAQSPRYKIIEKRQSVAFWCNPISGHATLYWYQQILGQGPKLLIQFQNNGVVDDSQLPKDRFSAERLKGVDSTLKIQPAKLEDSAVYLCASTTKDRLNQYFGPGTRLLVL.

This clone has only one observation. The chain combines TRBV28 with TRBJ2-1; 8 bases agree with TRBD2. V lost 5 bases, J lost 0 bases, and 0 bases stayed unmatched. The CDR3 contains 14 residues. The germline gives CDR1 MDHEN, CDR2 SYDVKM. CDR3 in amino acids: CASSSGSSYNEQFF. CDR3 DNA: TGTGCCAGCAGTAGCGGGAGCTCCTACAATGAGCAGTTCTTC. Combining the CDR3 with reference TRBV28 and TRBJ2-1 gives the whole variable domain DVKVTQSSRYLVKRTGEKVFLECVQDMDHENMFWYRQDPGLGLRLIYFSYDVKMKEKGDIPEGYSVSREKKERFSLILESASTNQTSMYLCASSSGSSYNEQFFGPGTRLTVL.

The rearrangement joins TRBV9 to TRBJ1-4; 8 bases map to TRBD1. V was clipped by 2 bases and J by 8 bases; unmatched bases: 11. The CDR3 runs to 16 residues. Germline CDR1 is SGDLS and CDR2 is YYNGEE. CDR3 amino acids: CASSVPTRGLWEKLFF. The CDR3 bases are TGTGCCAGCAGCGTTCCGACCAGGGGGCTTTGGGAAAAACTGTTTTTT.

The CDR3 sequence: CASSLEAGGDQPQHF. CDR3 nucleotide sequence: TGTGCCAGCAGCTTAGAGGCAGGGGGTGATCAGCCCCAGCATTTT. The chain uses TRBV7-6 and TRBJ1-5; 7 bases are shared with TRBD1. V lost 1 base and J lost 5; bases outside the gene matches: 5. CDR3 length: 15 amino acids. The germline V gene has CDR1 SGHVS and CDR2 FNYEAQ.